The T cell receptor (beta chain) under discussion was sequenced for a study of blood T cell repertoires in COVID-19. Turning to the study itself: There were acute and convalescent COVID-19 samples, and they came from the United States, Italy and Spain. Sources were T cells, B-cell-depleted T cells, or PBMCs; the material itself was cDNA or gDNA.

Trimming pared 0 bases from V and 9 bases from J, leaving 15 bases between. Germline CDR1 is LNHNV and CDR2 is YYDKDF (reference sequence). CDR3 size: 14 residues. Source study methods: Amplification with reference gene primers provided the estimates of nucleated cell counts. Libraries were prepared by immunoSEQ multiplex PCR; TCRdb keeps only in-frame clonotypes and omits some of them. The DNA gave D and trimming, while V, J and clone size come from that table. The table includes fewer than 200,000 clones, 83% detected once. The specimen sequenced was peripheral blood. V gene TRBV15 combines with J gene TRBJ2-7; possible D gene TRBD2, 7 bases. The sequence derives from a human donor in a cohort sampled during active COVID-19. Written as DNA, the CDR3 is TGTGCCACCAGCAGAGATCGGGGGGCGGAAGTGCAGTACTTC. As protein: CATSRDRGAEVQYF.